This is a list of T cell receptor beta chains from one sample in a study of T cell changes during pregnancy in multiple sclerosis. Profiled with immunoSEQ multiplex PCR; TCRdb holds only in-frame clones, not every one. This table has about 50,000 clones, around 90% appearing once. The sequencing here drew on CD4+ T cells from peripheral blood mononuclear cells, taken after pregnancy. The source is a female donor in good health, enrolled as a control in a pregnancy study. Both conserved end residues are part of each CDR3. A D gene is named only where the DNA matches it firmly. Only part of the rows carry a size: once, few, many, or a class if the clone is expanded.

j_gene	v_gene	d_gene	abundance	CDR3aa	CDR3nt
TRBJ1-5	TRBV10-2	-	-	CASSESGGRAQPQHF	TGCGCCAGCAGTGAGTCGGGGGGACGGGCTCAGCCCCAGCATTTT
TRBJ1-1	TRBV30	-	-	CAWIMPPGVNTEAFF	TGTGCCTGGATCATGCCCCCCGGAGTGAACACTGAAGCTTTCTTT
TRBJ2-5	TRBV19	TRBD2	-	CASTTNPAGVLETQYF	TGTGCCAGTACCACGAATCCAGCGGGAGTACTAGAGACCCAGTACTTC
TRBJ2-1	TRBV9	TRBD2	medium-sized	CASSVSTSGYYNEQFF	TGTGCCAGCAGCGTCAGCACTAGCGGTTACTACAATGAGCAGTTCTTC
TRBJ2-3	TRBV6-6	-	-	CASGPGLYTDTQYF	TGTGCCAGCGGACCGGGACTTTACACAGATACGCAGTATTTT
TRBJ2-7	TRBV7-2	-	-	CASSLNTGPYEQYF	TGTGCCAGCAGCTTAAATACAGGGCCCTACGAGCAGTACTTC
TRBJ1-2	TRBV6-6	-	-	CASSFSAGNYGYTF	TGTGCCAGCAGTTTCAGTGCGGGAAACTATGGCTACACCTTC
TRBJ2-1	TRBV6-5	TRBD2	once	CASSRLAGHNEQFF	TGTGCCAGCAGTCGCCTAGCGGGACACAATGAGCAGTTCTTC
TRBJ2-3	TRBV5-1	TRBD1	-	CASQTTGLTDTQYF	TGCGCCAGCCAGACGACAGGGCTCACAGATACGCAGTATTTT
TRBJ2-1	TRBV7-3	TRBD2	-	CASSLFSGGRGEQFF	TGTGCCAGCAGCTTATTTAGCGGGGGCCGGGGTGAGCAGTTCTTC
TRBJ2-7	TRBV7-2	TRBD2	-	CASSLWVAGGSYEQYF	TGTGCCAGCAGCTTATGGGTAGCGGGGGGATCCTACGAGCAGTACTTC
TRBJ2-3	TRBV6-5	TRBD2	-	CASSYSTSGGDTQYF	TGTGCCAGCAGTTACTCGACATCGGGAGGAGATACGCAGTATTTT
TRBJ1-1	TRBV30	TRBD1	-	CAARRDRPNEAFF	TGTGCCGCCCGGCGGGACAGGCCTAATGAAGCTTTCTTT
TRBJ2-7	TRBV28	TRBD2	-	CASSSPTSPSYEQYF	TGTGCCAGCAGTTCGCCGACTAGCCCGTCCTACGAGCAGTACTTC
TRBJ2-7	TRBV5-1	TRBD2	-	CASRGGLAGGHEQYF	TGCGCCAGCAGAGGGGGACTAGCGGGGGGGCACGAGCAGTACTTC
TRBJ2-5	TRBV9	TRBD1	-	CASSIRDGTGKETQYF	TGTGCCAGCAGTATCCGGGACGGGACAGGGAAAGAGACCCAGTACTTC
TRBJ1-2	TRBV30	TRBD1	-	CAWSVHGQGGGYTF	TGTGCCTGGAGTGTACACGGACAGGGAGGAGGCTACACCTTC
TRBJ2-3	TRBV16	-	many	CASSLPGGFTDTQYF	TGTGCCAGCAGCCTTCCCGGTGGTTTCACAGATACGCAGTATTTT
TRBJ2-3	TRBV11-2	TRBD2	-	CASSSRAGGPRDTQYF	TGTGCCAGCAGTTCTAGAGCGGGGGGGCCGAGAGATACGCAGTATTTT
TRBJ2-7	TRBV7-2	TRBD2	-	CASSPRGEGSWGEQYF	TGTGCCAGCAGCCCTAGAGGGGAGGGGTCTTGGGGCGAGCAGTACTTC
TRBJ1-2	TRBV4-1	TRBD1	-	CASGRGLRYGYTF	TGCGCCAGCGGTAGGGGGCTCCGGTATGGCTACACCTTC
TRBJ2-5	TRBV5-6	TRBD1	-	CASSVGRDRLKETQYF	TGTGCCAGCAGCGTTGGCAGGGACAGATTAAAAGAGACCCAGTACTTC
TRBJ1-3	TRBV10-3	-	once	CAISDRTTVSGNTIYF	TGTGCCATCAGTGACCGGACGACAGTCTCTGGAAACACCATATATTTT
TRBJ1-2	TRBV6-5	TRBD1	-	CAAQGAGYGYTF	TGTGCCGCACAGGGGGCGGGCTATGGCTACACCTTC
TRBJ1-4	TRBV10-3	-	-	CAIGQPTNEKLFF	TGTGCCATCGGACAGCCAACTAATGAAAAACTGTTTTTT
TRBJ2-3	TRBV6-4	-	-	CASSDPSAGRTDTQYF	TGTGCCAGCAGTGACCCCAGCGCGGGCCGCACAGATACGCAGTATTTT
TRBJ2-1	TRBV5-1	-	-	CASSLDGETYNEQFF	TGCGCCAGCAGCTTGGACGGTGAAACCTACAATGAGCAGTTCTTC
TRBJ2-5	TRBV5-1	TRBD1	-	CASRPGTGQQETQYF	TGCGCCAGCAGACCCGGGACAGGCCAGCAGGAGACCCAGTACTTC